This T cell receptor beta chain emerged from a study of cytomegalovirus exposure and HLA in healthy donors (dated by TCRdb to 2016 to 2017). Broadly, across the study: According to an earlier analysis of 450 to 650 of the donors, about 190 million T cells yielded over 90 million unique TCR beta sequences and 276 Gb of sequence data. Because of strong linkage in the cohort, a few DR-DQ haplotypes were treated as single units for association and clustering. Among the 398 genotyped donors, 81% belonged to the genetic ancestry cluster associated with self-reported Caucasian donors. The T cell repertoires of several hundred subjects were profiled by immunosequencing and related to cytomegalovirus serostatus. Besides the first cohort of about 730 subjects, a separate validation cohort made up of over 95 different subjects was used. An earlier analysis of 500 to 750 of the donors applied high-throughput TCR beta sequencing to assess whether each TCR beta V gene segment acted as functional or pseudogenic. The study was designed to test whether signatures of past pathogen exposure could be identified by cataloging public T cell receptors. Every discovery cohort repertoire had been produced on one sequencing platform. Typing coverage differed by locus: A, B, C, DRB1 and DQB1 were typed in roughly 620-630 donors, DQA1 in around 500, DPA1 in approximately 600, and DPB1 in 472. Donor age, sex, ethnicity and CMV serostatus were collected together with the repertoire data. Rather than using new phenotypic data, the later analysis identified candidate immune exposures from TCR beta sequences and from how often those sequences occurred across donors. A later genetic analysis took genome-wide SNP genotypes for about three fifths of the 666 donors and used that subset as a discovery cohort. A later analysis re-analyzed previously published TCR beta repertoires from 650 to 800 donors and added high-resolution HLA genotyping to study TCR occurrence patterns. Approximately 300 gigabases of sequencing data and approximately 84 million unique TCR sequences were included in an early release covering roughly 600 HLA-typed donors. Among a few hundred genotyped donors of the cohort, an average of about 240,000 unique TCR beta nucleotide sequences were sequenced per donor, roughly a sixth of them non-productive. HLA typing included class I and class II loci at four-digit resolution. The study combined high-throughput TCR immunosequencing, statistical association of individual TCRs with disease status, and machine learning to predict cytomegalovirus infection status.

For this clone: Its antigen specificity is not known. No clone much larger than this one lies a single base away; base qualities are absent.

The cohort comprised more than 550 healthy bone marrow donors. All cohort members were sampled while nominally healthy, although unrecorded immune exposures were likely present. The donor was CMV seropositive and belonged to the group of 250 to 300 seropositive cohort members. Each donor provided a peripheral blood sample, and peripheral blood mononuclear cells were used for TCR beta sequencing. Genomic DNA extraction from the blood cell samples was performed with the Qiagen DNeasy Blood Extraction Kit. Findings and caveats that apply to the study as a whole: The authors suggested that the approach could potentially be generalized to other disease states and immunological phenotypes. Linkage disequilibrium might explain the correlated functional status among segregating V segments, but an unknown experimental factor could not be excluded. For the cohort, immune exposure information was limited to CMV serostatus. In a later analysis, most CMV-associated TCR beta chains were found to appear HLA-restricted, with HLA associations seemingly driven largely by CMV exposure. A later analysis associated around 16,000 TCR beta sequences with specific HLA alleles at a false discovery rate of 0.05. In an earlier analysis of more than 450 of the donors, most TCR beta V segments were observed in productive rearrangements about 87% or about 30% of the time, broadly matching IMGT annotations. Compared with the approximately 600-donor mean, donors in an Asian-associated ancestry cluster had fewer N-insertions in productive TCRs, according to a later genetic analysis. A later analysis reported that several top co-occurrence clusters appeared linked to parvovirus B19, influenza, CMV and Epstein-Barr virus. In the study, approximately 160 TCR beta chains were listed as associated with cytomegalovirus. A few of the identified cytomegalovirus-associated TCR beta chains were confirmed in vitro to be specific for cytomegalovirus antigens. Because the 87-base-pair reads could not distinguish some IMGT-functional V segments, including TRBV6-2 and TRBV6-3, those segments were excluded. The classifier was reported to diagnose cytomegalovirus status with high specificity and sensitivity in both the original and validation cohorts. In a later analysis, HLA-associated TCR beta chains showed more clonal expansion and lower generation probabilities than non-associated chains that were equally common. In a later analysis, the rate of TCR association differed among HLA loci, with DRB1 alleles having the most associated TCRs and HLA-C alleles having the fewest. Presence/absence analyses assumed roughly uniform sequencing depth across donors, an assumption that may not hold. An association between a missense DCLRE1C variant and V-gene and J-gene trimming of TCR beta chains was found in a later genetic analysis and replicated in an independent cohort. Assigning TCR associations to individual alleles was difficult when HLA alleles, especially DR and DQ, strongly co-occurred. Over 15 rarely observed V segments, including chromosome 9 orphons, were excluded from the earlier analysis of a few hundred of the donors because counts were too low. In this cohort, only TCR beta chains were sequenced, and detectable features were limited by the absence of alpha or paired-chain data. A further reported finding was that TCR beta sequences accurately predicted the HLA-A and HLA-B alleles for most subjects in the first cohort. A cluster of highly shared sequence variants was judged likely to represent a technical artifact of the sequencing pipeline. Because some donors lacked HLA typing at each locus, the association tests relied only on the typed subset. While some public TCRs were present in many individuals, most TCR sequences turned up only very rarely across donors.

Unmatched junction bases come to 2, with V trimmed by 0 bases and J by 3 bases. The CDR3 covers 15 residues, taking in both the cysteine and the phenylalanine. Only the CDR3 part of the read is kept: 45 bases, read in frame from the first base. From the germline V gene, CDR1 is SGDLS and CDR2 is YYNGEE. The method was the immunoSEQ multiplex PCR assay. For the multiplex PCR, a mixture combining 60 forward primers for TCR Vbeta segments and 13 reverse primers for TCR Jbeta segments was used. The CDR3 region of rearranged TCR beta genes was amplified from genomic DNA by a multiplex PCR assay. The amplified TCR beta libraries were sequenced on the Illumina HiSeq System as 87-base-pair reads. Per the source publication's procedure: A later analysis tallied some 79 million unique TCR beta chains across the 640 or so repertoires, and approximately 12 million of those chains were shared by two or more donors. Raw reads were error-corrected and collapsed into unique sequences with a nearest-neighbor algorithm that merged closely related sequences to remove PCR and sequencing errors. Alignment of CDR3 sequences to IMGT reference sequences was used to assign V, D and J gene segments. For a sequence to be retained, a match of at least six nucleotides to both a V gene segment and a J gene segment was required. A rearrangement was called productive if the CDR3 had no stop codons and remained in frame with V and J, and every other rearrangement was called non-productive. Following IMGT convention, CDR3 was defined as the stretch from the second conserved V-encoded cysteine up to the conserved J-encoded phenylalanine. In an earlier analysis of around 640 of the donors, sequences lacking an unambiguous match to a single V gene segment were excluded. In an earlier analysis of 450 to 750 of the donors, a V segment was called functional when productive rearrangements were above 56.7%, and segregating when the standard deviation between donors exceeded 5%. A statistical classification framework was built for diagnosing cytomegalovirus status from the catalog of TCR beta chain sequences. In a later analysis, V and J genes were assigned by comparing TCR nucleotide sequences against IMGT/GENE-DB human TR gene sequences. The TCRdist pipeline was used in a later analysis to assign CDR3 sequences and most-parsimonious VDJ recombination scenarios. In a later analysis, each TCR beta chain was defined by its CDR3 amino acid sequence together with its V-gene family, and reads lacking a unique V-gene family were excluded. A later analysis removed 450 to 600 highly shared, low-generation-probability nucleotide sequences to deal with suspected cross-contamination and a sequencing artifact. In a later analysis, a clonal expansion index was calculated for each public chain from normalized within-repertoire ranks of inferred template counts. A later analysis computed generation probabilities with a VDJ recombination model fitted to out-of-frame rearrangements, and checked the results against IGoR. Hypergeometric tests were used in a later analysis to score TCR-TCR, TCR-HLA and TCR-CMV co-occurrence, with a repertoire-size bias correction applied to the TCR pairs. To estimate false discovery rates, a later analysis permuted the HLA or CMV assignments 20 times. A later analysis grouped co-occurring TCRs with DBSCAN, adding TCRdist sequence similarity when clustering within HLA-allele-positive subsets. For co-occurrence clustering, repertoires with fewer than 30,000 or more than 120,000 public chains were excluded, along with about five repertoires with anomalous nucleotide sharing. Not all clones reach the TCRdb copy of this immuneACCESS table, which keeps in-frame sequences only. Checked studies attribute under half of the gap to unresolved V genes and leave the rest unexplained. V and J calls plus clone size are reproduced from that table; the DNA served to infer D and trimming. This sample has 100,000 to 150,000 clones in its table, and about 70% of those were observed once. 13% of the sample lies in the top ten.

The sequence links TRBV9 to TRBJ2-1, with 8 central nucleotides matching TRBD2. The source is a woman aged 55-70 years in good health and CMV-seropositive. Source material: PBMCs. The CDR3 corresponds to CASSVDGGDYNEQFF. In nucleotides, the sequence is TGTGCCAGCAGCGTAGACGGGGGGGACTACAATGAGCAGTTCTTC.